The 15 T cell receptor beta chains in this list originate from one sample, sequenced in a study of blood T cells in healthy people across ages. Combining a sample-barcoded 5' primer with a J-beta primer mix, a second PCR ran for roughly 6 to 12 cycles. TCRdb used MiXCR to reprocess the 5' RACE reads, holding one entry per CDR3 protein. The data contain 790,000 or so distinct CDR3 sequences, approximately 60% of them seen just once; the ten biggest clones take up 20% to 30%. The source material was blood. Receptors originate from a man aged 40-50 years in good health.

This rearrangement joins TRBV20-1 to TRBJ1-2, with 8 bases aligning to TRBD1. The CDR3 has 12 amino acids. Germline loops: CDR1 DFQATT, CDR2 SNEGSKA (reference sequence). DNA for the CDR3: TGCGCGAGACAGGGGACTAACTATGGCTACACCTTC. Translated, it gives CARQGTNYGYTF.

The sample holds a few counts of this clonotype. The CDR3, as DNA: TGTGCCAGCAGTGGTAGTGGCTACACCTTC. Protein sequence: CASSGSGYTF. This sequence joins TRBV2 and TRBJ1-2; no definite D call. V was cut by 4 bases and J by 7 bases, with 4 bases left in between. The CDR3 consists of 10 residues. Germline assignment: CDR1 SNHLY and CDR2 FYNNEI.

This clonotype was detected once. The chain is built from TRBV15 and TRBJ2-1, with D unclear. This CDR3 has 17 amino acids. Germline CDR1 is LNHNV and CDR2 is YYDKDF (reference sequence). V dropped 0 bases and J dropped 3 bases, with 15 bases sitting between them. Written as DNA, the CDR3 is TGTGCCACCAGCAGAGATGCGTCTAGTTCTTTCTACAATGAGCAGTTCTTC. Encoded protein: CATSRDASSSFYNEQFF.

The chain uses TRBV30 and TRBJ2-4, with D possibly being TRBD2 (6 bases). Germline CDR1 GTSNPN, CDR2 SVGIG (reference sequence). Trimming removed 3 bases from V and 2 bases from J, with 17 bases in between. The CDR3 covers 16 residues. CDR3 in DNA: TGTGCCTGGAGCTCCCTCGGGGGAGCGACCAAAAACATTCAGTACTTC. Its protein product is CAWSSLGGATKNIQYF. The whole variable domain, filled in from reference TRBV30 and TRBJ2-4, reads SQTIHQWPATLVQPVGSPLSLECTVEGTSNPNLYWYRQAAGRGLQLLFYSVGIGQISSEVPQNLSASRPQDRQFILSSKKLLLSDSGFYLCAWSSLGGATKNIQYFGAGTRLSVL.

This chain uses TRBV20-1 with TRBJ2-1; TRBD1 matches 8 bases. The ends lost 5 bases at V and 4 bases at J; junction bases unmatched: 10. Looked up from germline, CDR1 is DFQATT and CDR2 is SNEGSKA (reference sequence). This CDR3 is 15 amino acids long. This chain's CDR3 is CSAPSGGGGYNEQFF. CDR3 bases: TGCAGTGCTCCTTCAGGGGGCGGAGGGTACAATGAGCAGTTCTTC.

The chain links TRBV25-1 to TRBJ1-1; D is unclear. The CDR3 is made up of 11 amino acids. Germline lookup yields CDR1 MGHDK and CDR2 SYGVNS. Trimming shortened V by 4 bases and J by 4 bases, and 4 bases separated the two germline ends. CDR3 DNA sequence: TGTGCCAGCAGTGTTTTCACTGAAGCTTTCTTT. It yields the protein CASSVFTEAFF.

This clonotype was counted between two and nine times. This chain uses TRBV29-1 with TRBJ2-3; 7 nucleotides match TRBD2. CDR3 length: 14 residues. Germline CDR1 SQVTM, CDR2 ANQGSEA. V was clipped by 5 bases and J by 5 bases; unmatched bases: 10. CDR3 DNA sequence: TGCAGCGTTCTCATAGCGGGTAAAGGAGATACGCAGTATTTT. Translation: CSVLIAGKGDTQYF.

The V call is TRBV5-1, the J call TRBJ2-3; 7 bases match TRBD2. Per the germline V gene, CDR1 is SGHRS and CDR2 is YFSETQ. The CDR3 length is 14 residues. Germline trimming cut 4 bases from V and 1 base from J; bases unmatched to any gene: 3. CDR3 DNA: TGCGCCAGCAGCATCGCGGGGGGCACAGATACGCAGTATTTT. This translates into CASSIAGGTDTQYF.

In this sample, this clonotype turned up a few times. The V call is TRBV20-1, the J call TRBJ2-5; D uncertain. The CDR3 is made up of 15 amino acids. Germline V gene lookup returns CDR1 DFQATT and CDR2 SNEGSKA (reference sequence). Deletions cut 6 bases from V and 5 bases from J, with 22 bases between. The CDR3 DNA reads TGCAGTGCCCTTGATCAAAGGAGTTTTGCGGAGACCCAGTACTTC. This gives the protein CSALDQRSFAETQYF.

The V gene is TRBV2, the J gene TRBJ1-5; D possibly corresponds to TRBD1 (5 bases). V lost 7 bases and J 6 bases, leaving 13 bases between the germline ends. Germline assignment: CDR1 SNHLY and CDR2 FYNNEI. The CDR3 length is 13 residues. Written as DNA, the CDR3 is TGTGCCAGCAATTGGCAGGGAGGTCAGCCCCAGCATTTT. It is translated as CASNWQGGQPQHF.

The chain couples TRBV6-2 or TRBV6-3 to TRBJ1-5; a weak D match, TRBD1 (5 bases). Germline V gene sequence: CDR1 MNHEY, CDR2 SVGEGT. Between the trimmed V and J ends, which lost 8 bases and 3 bases, there was a span of 17 bases. This CDR3 contains 15 residues. The CDR3 spells CASASEGPLNQPQHF. DNA for the CDR3: TGTGCCAGCGCGTCCGAGGGACCGCTCAATCAGCCCCAGCATTTT.

The rearrangement links TRBV5-1 to TRBJ2-1; 13 positions agree with TRBD2. The closer fit of TRBJ2-7 to the DNA end suggests the J call may be wrong. Germline values: CDR1 SGHRS, CDR2 YFSETQ. There are 19 residues in the CDR3. CDR3 sequence: CASSLALLAGGPSYNEQYF. DNA for the CDR3: TGCGCCAGCAGCTTGGCCTTACTAGCGGGAGGGCCCTCCTACAATGAGCAGTACTTC.

The CDR3 spells CSVDYVIIIHRVVGPLHF. The CDR3 bases are TGCAGCGTTGATTATGTGATAATAATTCACCGGGTTGTTGGACCCCTCCACTTT. The chain is built from TRBV29-1 and TRBJ1-6, with unresolved D. V lost 3 bases to trimming and J lost 12 bases, with 30 bases between them. Germline CDR1 is SQVTM and CDR2 is ANQGSEA. This CDR3 is 18 amino acids long. Variable domain in full (rest from reference TRBV29-1 and TRBJ1-6): SAVISQKPSRDICQRGTSLTIQCQVDSQVTMMFWYRQQPGQSLTLIATANQGSEATYESGFVIDKFPISRPNLTFSTLTVSNMSPEDSSIYLCSVDYVIIIHRVVGPLHFGNGTRLTVT.

J is TRBJ2-1 and V is TRBV4-1; 14 positions agree with TRBD2. Germline trimming cut 3 bases from V and 9 bases from J; bases unmatched to any gene: 10. The CDR3 totals 17 residues. Germline V gives CDR1 MGHRA, CDR2 YSYEKL. CDR3 sequence: CASSHTGTSGRVGEQFF. In nucleotides, the CDR3 is TGCGCCAGCAGCCACACGGGGACTAGCGGGAGAGTGGGTGAGCAGTTCTTC.

V and J are TRBV29-1 and TRBJ1-2, with D maybe TRBD1 (6 bases). V lost 4 bases, J lost 3 bases, and 12 bases lay in between. The CDR3 totals 13 residues. CDR1 is SQVTM, CDR2 ANQGSEA, per germline. CDR3 nucleotides: TGCAGCGTTGCATCAGGGGTAGACTATGGCTACACCTTC. It yields the protein CSVASGVDYGYTF.